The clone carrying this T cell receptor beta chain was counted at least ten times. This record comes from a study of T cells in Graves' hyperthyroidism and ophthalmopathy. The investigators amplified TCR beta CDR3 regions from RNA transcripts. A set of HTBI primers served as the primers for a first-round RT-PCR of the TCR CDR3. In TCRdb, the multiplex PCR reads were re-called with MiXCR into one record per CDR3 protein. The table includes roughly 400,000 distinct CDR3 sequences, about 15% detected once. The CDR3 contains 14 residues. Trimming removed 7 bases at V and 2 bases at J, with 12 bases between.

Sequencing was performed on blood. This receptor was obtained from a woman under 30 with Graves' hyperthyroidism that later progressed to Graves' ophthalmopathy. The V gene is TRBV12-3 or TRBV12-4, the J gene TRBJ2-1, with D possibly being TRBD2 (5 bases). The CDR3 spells CASKLAPTYNEQFF. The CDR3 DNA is TGTGCCAGCAAGCTAGCTCCAACCTACAATGAGCAGTTCTTC.